The clone carrying this T cell receptor (beta chain) was counted between two and nine times. This sample is part of a study of cytomegalovirus exposure and HLA in healthy donors. In the PCR, 60 Vbeta and 13 Jbeta primers were used. Repertoires were generated with immunoSEQ multiplex PCR, while TCRdb's copy carries only in-frame clones and drops some. The data show 100,000 or so clones, 60% to 80% seen once. Germline assignment: CDR1 GTSNPN and CDR2 SVGIG (reference sequence). The CDR3 has 17 residues. The V and J ends lost 0 bases and 5 bases, in that order; junction bases with no gene match: 7. The chain is built from TRBV30 and TRBJ2-7, with 16 bases lining up with TRBD2. The receptor's source is a human donor in good health. Sequencing input: PBMCs. CDR3 residues: CAWSVGTSGGAGDEQYF. CDR3 in DNA: TGTGCCTGGAGTGTAGGGACTAGCGGGGGGGCAGGGGACGAGCAGTACTTC.